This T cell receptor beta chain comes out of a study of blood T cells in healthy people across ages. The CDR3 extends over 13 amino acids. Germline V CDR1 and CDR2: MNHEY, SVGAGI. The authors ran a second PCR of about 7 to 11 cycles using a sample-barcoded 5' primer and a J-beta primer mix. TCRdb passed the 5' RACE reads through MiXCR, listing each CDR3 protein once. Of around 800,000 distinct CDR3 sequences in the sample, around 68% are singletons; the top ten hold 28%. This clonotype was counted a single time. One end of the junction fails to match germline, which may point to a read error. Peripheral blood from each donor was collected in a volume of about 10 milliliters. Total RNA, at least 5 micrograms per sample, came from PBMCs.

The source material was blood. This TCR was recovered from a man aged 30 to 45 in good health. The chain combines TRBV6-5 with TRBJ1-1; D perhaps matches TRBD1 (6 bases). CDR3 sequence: CTSLDRSNTEAFF. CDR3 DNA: TGTACCAGCCTGGACAGATCCAACACTGAGGCTTTCTTT.